The 10 T cell receptor beta chains presented below share a single source sample, sequenced in a study of T cells in Graves' hyperthyroidism and ophthalmopathy. RNA transcripts yielded amplified TCR beta CDR3 regions. The TCR CDR3 was amplified in a first-round RT-PCR using the HTBI primer set. TCRdb passed the multiplex PCR reads through MiXCR, listing each CDR3 protein once. The sample has nearly 600,000 distinct CDR3 sequences; over 11% are singletons. Sequences were obtained from blood. The receptors stem from a woman in her 30s with Graves' hyperthyroidism that later progressed to Graves' ophthalmopathy.

This clonotype occurred many times. The chain is built from TRBV30 and TRBJ2-5, with D hard to call. Germline assignment: CDR1 GTSNPN and CDR2 SVGIG (reference sequence). The CDR3 length is 11 residues. V lost 3 bases and J 4 bases, leaving 6 bases between the germline ends. CDR3: CAWSAGETQYF. The CDR3 DNA reads as TGTGCCTGGAGCGCAGGAGAGACCCAGTACTTC.

This clonotype occurred many times. The rearrangement links TRBV6-1 to TRBJ2-2, with D perhaps matching TRBD2 (5 bases). V lost 4 bases and J lost 5, with 17 bases in between. The CDR3 contains 16 residues. The germline V gene encodes CDR1 MNHNS and CDR2 SASEGT. The CDR3 bases are TGTGCCAGCAGTGCCCGTGTAGAGCGGAGGACCGGGGAGCTGTTTTTT. Translating gives CASSARVERRTGELFF.

The table lists this clonotype with many counts. The rearrangement joins TRBV19 to TRBJ1-5, with 7 bases that match TRBD1. With V trimmed by 5 bases and J by 5 bases, 9 bases remained unmatched. The CDR3 consists of 15 residues. Germline CDR1 and CDR2: LNHDA and SQIVND (reference sequence). CDR3 protein: CASSERGPGDQPQHF. The CDR3, as DNA: TGTGCCAGTAGTGAGAGGGGGCCGGGGGATCAGCCCCAGCATTTT.

This clonotype occurred many times. The chain employs TRBV5-1 and TRBJ1-6, with D tentatively TRBD1 (6 bases). V was clipped by 0 bases and J by 7 bases, with 11 bases between them. Germline CDR1 is SGHRS and CDR2 is YFSETQ. The CDR3 covers 15 residues. The CDR3 loop reads CASSLAGGPNSPLHF. The CDR3, as DNA: TGCGCCAGCAGCTTGGCCGGGGGCCCCAATTCACCCCTCCACTTT.

There are a few counts of this clonotype. This sequence joins TRBV4-1 and TRBJ1-2, with D perhaps TRBD1 (5 bases). In germline, CDR1 is MGHRA, CDR2 YSYEKL. This CDR3 is 15 amino acids long. V dropped 1 base and J dropped 2 bases, with 11 bases sitting between them. Written as DNA, the CDR3 is TGCGCCAGCAGCCAAGCTGGGGGGGTCAACTATGGCTACACCTTC. Amino acids: CASSQAGGVNYGYTF.

This clonotype showed up many times. V is TRBV6-2 or TRBV6-3 and J is TRBJ2-5; D is possibly TRBD2 (6 bases). This CDR3 contains 14 residues. From germline, CDR1 is MNHEY and CDR2 SVGEGT. V lost 5 bases to trimming and J lost 5 bases, with 15 bases between them. CDR3 nucleotides: TGTGCCAGCAGTAACCTAGCGCCCATTGAGACCCAGTACTTC. Translating gives CASSNLAPIETQYF.

This clonotype has a handful of counts. This chain connects TRBV6-6 to TRBJ1-2; D gene ambiguous. The CDR3 spans 16 residues. The V gene's germline CDR1 is MNHNY and CDR2 SVGAGI (reference sequence). The V gene lost 0 bases and the J gene lost 7 bases, with 18 bases spanning the gap. CDR3 sequence: CASSYSVRTALGGYTF. As DNA, the CDR3 is TGTGCCAGCAGTTACTCGGTCCGGACTGCACTGGGTGGCTACACCTTC.

This clonotype has at least ten counts. The chain is built from TRBV24-1 and TRBJ2-5; D is unresolved. Trimming left V 5 bases short and J 1 base short, with 4 bases between. Germline V gene data show CDR1 as KGHDR and CDR2 as SFDVKD. This CDR3 is built from 12 residues. For the CDR3, the DNA is TGTGCCACCAGTGCAGCCCAAGAGACCCAGTACTTC. Its translation is CATSAAQETQYF.

This clonotype was observed at least ten times. V and J are TRBV2 and TRBJ1-6; the D gene is possibly TRBD1 (5 bases). The V and J ends lost 4 bases and 7 bases respectively, with 14 bases between them. Germline CDR1 is SNHLY and CDR2 is FYNNEI. The CDR3 spans 15 residues. The CDR3 spells CASSGPRDANSPLHF. Written as DNA, the CDR3 is TGTGCCAGCAGTGGCCCCCGGGACGCGAATTCACCCCTCCACTTT.

This clonotype was counted between two and nine times. The rearrangement uses TRBV5-1 and TRBJ2-2; D may be TRBD1 or TRBD2 (5 bases each). Germline V CDR1 and CDR2: SGHRS, YFSETQ. The V gene lost 3 bases and the J gene lost 1 base, with 7 bases spanning the gap. CDR3 length: 14 amino acids. The CDR3, as DNA: TGCGCCAGCAGCTGGGACCAGAACACCGGGGAGCTGTTTTTT. Protein: CASSWDQNTGELFF.